This entry features one TCR beta chain sequence. The specificity of this receptor is unknown. No much larger clone is present one base from it, and per-base qualities are unavailable. This entry comes from a study of blood T cell repertoires in COVID-19 (TCRdb year 2020). For context, the study as a whole: The collaborator samples originated in the United States, Italy and Spain and spanned the acute and convalescent phases of COVID-19. The material from the prospective study consisted of cDNA or gDNA derived from T cells, B-cell-depleted T cells, or PBMCs. Deeply sampled blood TCRbeta repertoires from subjects exposed to, actively infected with, or recovered from COVID-19 were included in the dataset. A freely available public database, intended as a resource for researchers studying the immune response to SARS-CoV-2, is where the repertoires were released. The samples were drawn from two sources: the first 160 participants of the ongoing ImmuneRACE study, and 1,000 to 1,500 subjects contributed by 6 global collaborators. A de-identified subject ID, COVID-19 status, age in years and sex were almost always included in the sample metadata. Where HLA class I and class II types were available, the types were taken from metadata supplied by the sample provider, not from assay-based typing. Results the study describes overall, beyond this receptor: Clinical and demographic metadata were provided uncurated, with the amount varying by source and participant.

Germline trimming amounts to 4 bases on V and 1 base on J, with 0 as the count of junction bases outside the gene matches. Reading the germline V gene (reference sequence) gives CDR1 SGHKS and CDR2 YYEKEE. The CDR3 spans 14 residues, from the cysteine through the phenylalanine. Only the CDR3 DNA is retained, 42 bases long and in frame from the first base. TCRbeta CDR3 regions were amplified from genomic DNA by means of the immunoSEQ Assay, a bias-controlled multiplex PCR. Regarding the original processing steps: The number of nucleated cells in each sample was estimated from the amplification of reference gene primers within the assay. To quantify the absolute abundance of each unique TCRbeta CDR3 rearrangement, sequence reads were collapsed and filtered. Productive Simpson clonality was computed per sample as the square root of Simpson's diversity index over productive rearrangements. TCRdb took this table from immuneACCESS and kept in-frame rearrangements with V and J called. Such tables lack part of the clones; where checked against another copy, unresolved V genes explain under half of the gap, and the rest is unexplained. That table is the source of V, J and clone size, and D and trimming were worked out from the DNA. This sample gives about 350,000 clones in total; 88% of them show up just once. The ten largest clonotypes hold over 0.9% of the sample.

Enrolling through a virtual design, the prospective study's participants ranged in age from roughly 18 to 90 years and lived across 20 to 30 United States geographic areas. To assign participants to cohorts, the prospective study relied on clinical history that participants themselves reported in a screening survey and a study questionnaire. Exposed participants had been in contact with someone with a PCR-confirmed or clinician-diagnosed COVID-19 case within 2 weeks of study entry. Mobile phlebotomists in the prospective study collected whole blood, serum and a nasopharyngeal or oropharyngeal swab from every participant. Additional blood draws and questionnaires over a 2-month period could optionally be provided by prospective study participants. Before DNA extraction, prospective study blood samples were shipped either frozen or at room temperature.

The chain is assembled from TRBV5-5 and TRBJ1-5; 9 bases in the middle match TRBD1. Sequencing was carried out using PBMCs or T cells enriched from blood (not recorded which). The TCR originated in a woman aged 30 to 39 who had been exposed to COVID-19. CDR3 sequence: CASSGTGSNQPQHF. The DNA sequence is as follows: TGTGCCAGCAGCGGGACAGGGAGCAATCAGCCCCAGCATTTT.